This T cell receptor beta chain was recorded in a study of blood T cell repertoires in COVID-19. Study-level information: The origin of the acute and convalescent COVID-19 samples was the United States, Italy and Spain.

As processed by the authors: Amplification of reference gene primers was used by the study to estimate nucleated cell counts. TCRdb's copy holds only in-frame clones and misses some; the assay was immunoSEQ multiplex PCR. V and J calls plus clone size are reproduced from that table; the DNA served to infer D and trimming. The table records approximately 470,000 clones, 75% to 90% of them present only once. V was clipped by 0 bases and J by 4 bases, with 10 bases between them. Germline-derived CDR1 and CDR2 are SGHNT and YYREEE (reference sequence). The CDR3 length is 15 residues. Categorization into cohorts depended on clinical history that participants reported.

The source material was PBMCs or T cells enriched from blood (not recorded which). The chain recombines TRBV5-4 with TRBJ2-2, with D perhaps matching TRBD2 (5 bases). The clonotype comes from a woman aged 18-29 years who had recovered from COVID-19. The CDR3 DNA sequence: TGTGCCAGCAGCTTGGGTGGAGAGGGCACCGGGGAGCTGTTTTTT. It encodes CASSLGGEGTGELFF.